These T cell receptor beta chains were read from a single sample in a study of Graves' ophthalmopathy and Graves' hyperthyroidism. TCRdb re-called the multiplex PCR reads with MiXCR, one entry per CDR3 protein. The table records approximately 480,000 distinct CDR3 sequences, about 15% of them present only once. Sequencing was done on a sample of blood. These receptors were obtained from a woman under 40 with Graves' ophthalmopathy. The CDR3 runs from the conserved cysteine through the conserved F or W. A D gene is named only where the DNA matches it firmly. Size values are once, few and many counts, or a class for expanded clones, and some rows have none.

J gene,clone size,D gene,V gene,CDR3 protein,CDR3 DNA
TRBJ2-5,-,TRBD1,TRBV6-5,CASSYRVYRDREKETQYF,TGTGCCAGCAGTTACCGCGTTTACCGGGACAGGGAGAAAGAGACCCAGTACTTC
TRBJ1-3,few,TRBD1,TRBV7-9,CASRLTGSSGNTIYF,TGTGCCAGCAGGCTGACAGGGTCGTCTGGAAACACCATATATTTT
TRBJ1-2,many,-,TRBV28,CASSSQPYYGYTF,TGTGCCAGCAGTTCACAGCCGTACTATGGCTACACCTTC
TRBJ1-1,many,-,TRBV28,CASRRRNTEAFF,TGTGCCAGCAGGCGGAGGAACACTGAAGCTTTCTTT
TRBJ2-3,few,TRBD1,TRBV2,CASSRLQGADTQYF,TGTGCCAGCAGCCGACTTCAGGGGGCGGATACGCAGTATTTT
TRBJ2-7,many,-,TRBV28,CASSPRTAYEQYF,TGTGCCAGCAGTCCCCGAACAGCCTACGAGCAGTACTTC
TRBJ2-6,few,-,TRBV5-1,CASSLDGGARGANVLTF,TGCGCCAGCAGCTTGGACGGGGGCGCGCGTGGGGCCAACGTCCTGACTTTC
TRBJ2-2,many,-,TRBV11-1,CASSLRPGLDTGELFF,TGTGCCAGCAGCTTACGGCCGGGGCTGGACACCGGGGAGCTGTTTTTT
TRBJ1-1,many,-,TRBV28,CASTDLQGRAFF,TGTGCCAGCACCGACCTACAGGGTAGGGCTTTCTTT
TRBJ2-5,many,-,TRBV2,CASTGTEETQYF,TGTGCCAGCACCGGGACTGAAGAGACCCAGTACTTC
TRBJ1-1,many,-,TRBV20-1,CSARDPPEGTEAFF,TGCAGTGCTAGAGATCCGCCAGAGGGGACTGAAGCTTTCTTT
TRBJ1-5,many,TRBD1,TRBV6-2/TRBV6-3,CASSYGTGSQPQHF,TGTGCCAGCAGTTACGGGACAGGGTCTCAGCCCCAGCATTTT
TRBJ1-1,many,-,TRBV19,CASSMKRNTEAFF,TGTGCCAGTAGTATGAAGCGGAACACTGAAGCTTTCTTT
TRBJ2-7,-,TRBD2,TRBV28,CASSLAGLGIYEQYF,TGTGCCAGCAGTTTGGCCGGACTAGGCATCTACGAGCAGTACTTC
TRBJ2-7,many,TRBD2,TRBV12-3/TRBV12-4,CASRTSGGYEQYF,TGTGCCAGCAGGACTAGCGGGGGCTACGAGCAGTACTTC
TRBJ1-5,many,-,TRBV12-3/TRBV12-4,CASSLEYGSNQPQHF,TGTGCCAGCAGTTTAGAGTATGGAAGCAATCAGCCCCAGCATTTT
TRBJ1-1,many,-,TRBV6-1,CASRGTEKNTEAFF,TGTGCCAGCAGGGGAACAGAGAAGAACACTGAAGCTTTCTTT
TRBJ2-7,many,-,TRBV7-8,CASSLAVGNEQYF,TGTGCCAGCAGCTTAGCGGTAGGGAACGAGCAGTACTTC
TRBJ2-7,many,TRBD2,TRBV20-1,CSAGGSGRSFLYEQYF,TGCAGTGCCGGGGGTAGCGGGAGAAGTTTTTTGTACGAGCAGTACTTC
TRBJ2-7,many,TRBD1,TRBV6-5,CASRPTQGTYEQYF,TGTGCCAGCAGACCCACACAGGGGACCTACGAGCAGTACTTC
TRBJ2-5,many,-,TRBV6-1,CASSGQPHAGTQYF,TGTGCCAGCAGTGGACAACCTCACGCCGGGACCCAGTACTTC
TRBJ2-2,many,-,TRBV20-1,CSASGTGELFF,TGCAGTGCTAGCGGCACCGGGGAGCTGTTTTTT
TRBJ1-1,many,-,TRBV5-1,CASSFTQGDNAEAFF,TGCGCCAGCAGCTTCACACAGGGTGATAACGCTGAAGCTTTCTTT
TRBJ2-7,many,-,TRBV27,CASSPGRVHEQYF,TGTGCCAGCAGCCCGGGCAGGGTCCACGAGCAGTACTTC
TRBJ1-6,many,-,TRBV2,CATSGTRSSPLHF,TGTGCCACCTCCGGGACCCGAAGTTCACCCCTCCACTTT
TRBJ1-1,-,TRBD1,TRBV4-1,CASSELQGMNTEAFF,TGCGCCAGCAGCGAACTACAGGGGATGAACACTGAAGCTTTCTTT
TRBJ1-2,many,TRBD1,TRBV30,CAWRGQGRDGYTF,TGTGCCTGGAGGGGACAGGGACGGGATGGCTACACCTTC
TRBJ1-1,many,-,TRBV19,CASSIKVNTEAFF,TGTGCCAGTAGTATAAAGGTGAACACTGAAGCTTTCTTT
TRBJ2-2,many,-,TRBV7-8,CASSLGEDSSNTGELCF,TGTGCCAGCAGCTTAGGAGAGGACAGTTCGAACACCGGGGAGCTGTGTTTT
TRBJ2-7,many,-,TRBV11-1,CASSLAGNKQYF,TGTGCCAGCAGCTTAGCCGGAAATAAGCAGTACTTC
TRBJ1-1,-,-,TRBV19,CASSFEIRGAEAFF,TGTGCCAGTAGTTTCGAAATCAGAGGGGCTGAAGCTTTCTTT
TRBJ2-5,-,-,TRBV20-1,CSARGPLEAGNQETQYF,TGCAGTGCTAGAGGGCCCCTGGAGGCAGGTAACCAAGAGACCCAGTACTTC
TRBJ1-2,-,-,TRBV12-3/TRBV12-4,CASSLNRENYGYTF,TGTGCCAGCAGTTTGAACAGGGAGAACTATGGCTACACCTTC
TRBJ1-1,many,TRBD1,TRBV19,CASSILAGTGSPEAFF,TGTGCCAGTAGTATTCTTGCCGGGACAGGGAGCCCTGAAGCTTTCTTT
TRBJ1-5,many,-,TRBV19,CASSIEPGINQPQHF,TGTGCCAGTAGTATAGAACCGGGTATAAATCAGCCCCAGCATTTT